This is a list of T cell receptor beta chains from one sample in a study of long-term antiretroviral therapy in people with HIV. Sequenced by immunoSEQ multiplex PCR; TCRdb stores in-frame clones only, minus some. Of under 35,000 clones in the sample, roughly 87% were seen once. The sample consisted of unsorted PBMCs, taken 1.1 years after starting antiretroviral therapy. The receptors here all came from a man aged 18 to 29 with HIV. Each CDR3 is given with its conserved first and last residue. The D gene is left open where the match is weak. For some rows the clone size is stated as once, few or many, or as a class when expanded; others skip it.

.	TRBV6-5	.	TRBJ1-1	CASSYTRNTEAFF	TGTGCCAGCAGTTACACGAGGAACACTGAAGCTTTCTTT
TRBD2	TRBV9	.	TRBJ2-7	CASSVGLAGIEQYF	TGTGCCAGCAGCGTAGGCCTAGCGGGTATCGAGCAGTACTTC
TRBD2	TRBV27	.	TRBJ2-1	CASSWGTNNEQFF	TGTGCCAGCAGTTGGGGGACTAACAATGAGCAGTTCTTC
TRBD1	TRBV2	.	TRBJ1-6	CASSFPGTGPSPLHF	TGTGCCAGCAGTTTCCCCGGGACAGGGCCCTCACCCCTCCACTTT
TRBD1	TRBV29-1	once	TRBJ1-6	CSGTGRGSPLHF	TGCAGCGGGACAGGGCGGGGGTCACCCCTCCACTTT
.	TRBV10-1	.	TRBJ2-7	CASSEIDSYEQYF	TGCGCCAGCAGTGAAATAGATTCCTACGAGCAGTACTTC
TRBD1	TRBV6-1	.	TRBJ2-7	CASSEAQGDSSYEQYF	TGTGCCAGCAGTGAAGCGCAGGGGGACAGTTCCTACGAGCAGTACTTC
.	TRBV7-2	.	TRBJ2-7	CASNYNTGPQYF	TGTGCCAGCAACTATAATACGGGCCCGCAGTACTTC
.	TRBV11-2	once	TRBJ1-1	CASSLDGHSEAFF	TGTGCCAGCAGCTTAGACGGGCACTCTGAAGCTTTCTTT
.	TRBV6-5	.	TRBJ1-2	CASSYQVRDRSGYTF	TGTGCCAGCAGTTACCAAGTTCGGGACCGGAGTGGCTACACCTTC
TRBD1	TRBV7-8	.	TRBJ1-1	CASSPRTGVFTEAFF	TGTGCCAGCAGCCCCCGGACAGGGGTATTCACTGAAGCTTTCTTT
.	TRBV4-1	.	TRBJ2-2	CASRALLRNTGELFF	TGCGCCAGCAGGGCCTTGCTGAGGAACACCGGGGAGCTGTTTTTT
.	TRBV19	.	TRBJ2-3	CASSIASGNTDTQYF	TGTGCCAGTAGTATAGCTTCGGGAAATACAGATACGCAGTATTTT
.	TRBV29-1	.	TRBJ1-2	CSVSAGDYGYTF	TGCAGCGTCTCGGCAGGGGACTATGGCTACACCTTC
TRBD2	TRBV4-1	.	TRBJ2-7	CASSPGGGLGYEQYF	TGCGCCAGCAGCCCTGGGGGGGGTCTTGGCTACGAGCAGTACTTC
TRBD1	TRBV2	.	TRBJ2-5	CASFHRGQETQYF	TGTGCCAGCTTTCACAGGGGGCAAGAGACCCAGTACTTC
.	TRBV14	.	TRBJ2-3	CASSQLDGDTDTQYF	TGTGCCAGCAGCCAACTGGACGGAGACACAGATACGCAGTATTTT
TRBD1	TRBV4-1	.	TRBJ1-4	CASAGTGGFREKLFF	TGCGCCAGCGCCGGGACAGGGGGCTTCAGGGAAAAACTGTTTTTT
TRBD1	TRBV7-9	.	TRBJ2-5	CASIRDSGTQYF	TGTGCCAGCATACGGGACAGCGGGACCCAGTACTTC
.	TRBV7-8	.	TRBJ1-4	CASSGRGTRDGKLFF	TGTGCCAGCAGCGGCAGAGGGACCCGGGATGGAAAACTGTTTTTT
.	TRBV11-2	.	TRBJ2-1	CASSLDSSSYNEQFF	TGTGCCAGCAGCTTGGACTCATCATCCTACAATGAGCAGTTCTTC
TRBD2	TRBV11-2	once	TRBJ2-1	CASSLRTSGTRNEQFF	TGTGCCAGCAGCCTCCGGACTAGCGGGACTAGGAATGAGCAGTTCTTC
.	TRBV19	.	TRBJ2-1	CASSISFLNEQFF	TGTGCCAGTAGTATATCCTTCCTCAATGAGCAGTTCTTC
.	TRBV12-5	.	TRBJ2-3	CASGPGAAVPDTQYF	TGTGCTAGTGGCCCCGGGGCAGCGGTCCCAGATACGCAGTATTTT
.	TRBV4-2	.	TRBJ2-7	CASSQVPRTGAYEQYF	TGTGCCAGCAGCCAAGTGCCGCGGACCGGAGCCTACGAGCAGTACTTC
.	TRBV7-2	.	TRBJ1-5	CASSLGSGVSNQPQHF	TGTGCCAGCAGCTTAGGGTCCGGGGTTAGCAATCAGCCCCAGCATTTT
.	TRBV5-4	.	TRBJ1-2	CASSLQGGQGYTF	TGTGCCAGCAGCTTACAGGGAGGGCAGGGCTACACCTTC
.	TRBV10-3	.	TRBJ2-3	CAISGGDSWAVDTQYF	TGTGCCATCAGTGGAGGGGACTCCTGGGCGGTAGATACGCAGTATTTT
TRBD2	TRBV19	.	TRBJ2-3	CASSISGGGDTQYF	TGTGCCAGTAGTATATCGGGAGGTGGGGATACGCAGTATTTT
.	TRBV6-6	.	TRBJ1-4	CASSYSGSSGEKLFF	TGTGCCAGCAGTTACTCTGGGTCGAGTGGCGAAAAACTGTTTTTT
.	TRBV13	.	TRBJ2-3	CASSLAFEDTQYF	TGTGCCAGCAGCTTAGCGTTTGAGGATACGCAGTATTTT
TRBD2	TRBV9	.	TRBJ2-1	CASSPSGGNYEQFF	TGTGCCAGCAGCCCCAGCGGGGGGAATTATGAGCAGTTCTTC
.	TRBV29-1	once	TRBJ2-1	CSVEGRAANYNEQFF	TGCAGCGTTGAAGGGAGGGCAGCGAACTACAATGAGCAGTTCTTC
TRBD1	TRBV6-5	.	TRBJ2-7	CASSTGQGGSYEQYF	TGTGCCAGCAGTACGGGACAGGGAGGCTCCTACGAGCAGTACTTC
TRBD2	TRBV5-1	.	TRBJ2-7	CASSFAGVPNEQYF	TGCGCCAGCAGCTTCGCGGGAGTCCCAAACGAGCAGTACTTC
.	TRBV19	.	TRBJ1-2	CASSIAEAYGYTF	TGTGCCAGTAGTATAGCCGAAGCCTATGGCTACACCTTC
.	TRBV7-2	.	TRBJ1-1	CASSLAKTVMNTEAFF	TGTGCCAGCAGCTTAGCGAAAACGGTAATGAACACTGAAGCTTTCTTT
.	TRBV23-1	.	TRBJ1-6	CASSPLRPLHF	TGCGCCAGCAGTCCCTTACGCCCCCTCCACTTT
.	TRBV2	.	TRBJ1-3	CASSAFIPSSGNTIYF	TGTGCCAGCAGTGCGTTCATCCCTTCCTCTGGAAACACCATATATTTT
.	TRBV7-2	.	TRBJ1-2	CASSLTAEHSNYGYTF	TGTGCCAGCAGCTTAACGGCCGAACACAGTAACTATGGCTACACCTTC
.	TRBV6-5	.	TRBJ2-2	CASTSEGELFF	TGTGCCAGCACCTCCGAGGGGGAGCTGTTTTTT
.	TRBV4-3	.	TRBJ2-7	CASSQEGWSEQYF	TGCGCCAGCAGCCAAGAAGGTTGGAGCGAGCAGTACTTC
.	TRBV4-2	.	TRBJ2-3	CASSQGKTGPTDTQYF	TGTGCCAGCAGCCAGGGAAAAACGGGGCCCACAGATACGCAGTATTTT
TRBD2	TRBV14	.	TRBJ2-1	CASSHPTSGGPDEQFF	TGTGCCAGCAGCCATCCCACTAGCGGGGGGCCAGATGAGCAGTTCTTC
TRBD2	TRBV10-2	.	TRBJ2-5	CASSEVVERGDQETQYF	TGCGCCAGCAGTGAGGTCGTGGAGCGGGGGGATCAAGAGACCCAGTACTTC
.	TRBV5-1	.	TRBJ1-4	CASSRNNRARGLDEKLFF	TGCGCCAGCAGCCGAAATAACAGAGCACGGGGCCTGGATGAAAAACTGTTTTTT
TRBD1	TRBV7-8	.	TRBJ1-2	CASSSETPGTGHYGYTF	TGTGCCAGCAGCTCCGAGACTCCCGGGACAGGACACTATGGCTACACCTTC